These 26 T cell receptor beta chains share one sample of origin, sequenced in a study of CD8+ T cells in alopecia areata. It was cDNA, reverse transcribed from extracted RNA, that served as the sequencing template. Profiled with immunoSEQ multiplex PCR; TCRdb holds only in-frame clones, not every one. The table includes about 150,000 clones, around 50% detected once. The starting material was CD8+ T cells sorted from blood, obtained at week 0. The source is a human donor with alopecia areata.

The V gene is TRBV29-1, the J gene TRBJ2-3, with TRBD2 matching 13 bases. Germline V gene data show CDR1 as SQVTM and CDR2 as ANQGSEA. J gave up 5 bases and V 5 bases, and 7 bases lay outside the gene matches. The CDR3 is made up of 15 amino acids. The CDR3 DNA is TGCAGCGTTTGGACTAGCGGGGGCCGGGGAGATACGCAGTATTTT. Translated, it gives CSVWTSGGRGDTQYF.

V and J are TRBV30 and TRBJ2-1; perhaps TRBD1 as D (6 bases). This CDR3 is 15 amino acids long. Looked up from germline, CDR1 is GTSNPN and CDR2 is SVGIG (reference sequence). V dropped 7 bases and J dropped 2 bases, with 18 bases sitting between them. The CDR3 coding sequence is TGTGCCTCGGAAGTACAGGGAGTCCCCTACAATGAGCAGTTCTTC. As protein: CASEVQGVPYNEQFF. Full variable domain (rest looked up from reference TRBV30 and TRBJ2-1): SQTIHQWPATLVQPVGSPLSLECTVEGTSNPNLYWYRQAAGRGLQLLFYSVGIGQISSEVPQNLSASRPQDRQFILSSKKLLLSDSGFYLCASEVQGVPYNEQFFGPGTRLTVL.

The chain links TRBV10-2 to TRBJ1-1; maybe TRBD1 (6 bases). This CDR3 comprises 15 residues. CDR1 and CDR2 from the germline V gene are WSHSY and SAAADI. Trimming took off 0 bases at V and 2 bases at J, with 10 bases between the two ends. In nucleotides, the CDR3 is TGCGCCAGCAGTGAGTCGATAGGGGGAAACACTGAAGCTTTCTTT. Translated: CASSESIGGNTEAFF.

This chain links TRBV27 with TRBJ2-7; TRBD1 or TRBD2 may be the D gene (5 bases each). The CDR3 consists of 16 residues. Trimming took off 6 bases at V and 4 bases at J, with 22 bases between the two ends. The germline CDR1 and CDR2 sequences are MNHEY and SMNVEV (reference sequence). Here the CDR3 reads CASSFARGDDPYEQYF. The DNA of the CDR3 is TGTGCCAGCAGCTTCGCCCGGGGCGACGATCCATACGAGCAGTACTTC.

The chain recombines TRBV6-5 with TRBJ2-3, with D unresolved. Germline lookup yields CDR1 MNHEY and CDR2 SVGAGI. The V end lost 6 bases, the J end lost 8 bases, and 9 bases lay between the germline ends. The CDR3 is 11 amino acids. The CDR3: CASRSGGTQYF. For the CDR3, the DNA is TGTGCCAGCAGATCCGGTGGTACGCAGTATTTT.

This clone was counted a single time. Other DNA variants within this sample encode the same CDR3. The chain carries TRBV11-2 and TRBJ1-5, with D possibly matching TRBD1 (5 bases). The CDR3 runs 13 residues. The V end lost 4 bases, the J end lost 5 bases, and 9 bases lay between the germline ends. CDR1 SGHAT and CDR2 FQNNGV come from the germline V gene. In nucleotides, the CDR3 is TGTGCCAGCAGCTGGGACCGCGATCAGCCCCAGCATTTT. It codes for CASSWDRDQPQHF.

This clone was detected a few times. V usage is TRBV4-3 and J usage is TRBJ2-2; no definite D call. This CDR3 spans 14 amino acids. Trimming removed 1 base at V and 7 bases at J, with 10 bases between. Germline CDR1 and CDR2: LGHNA and YSLEER. The CDR3: CASSQVPIVGELFF. DNA of the CDR3: TGCGCCAGCAGCCAAGTCCCGATAGTCGGGGAGCTGTTTTTT.

This clone has more than one count but fewer than ten. The rearrangement joins TRBV29-1 to TRBJ2-6; D gene uncertain. The CDR3 length is 16 residues. The V gene's germline CDR1 is SQVTM and CDR2 ANQGSEA. The V end was cut by 0 bases, the J end by 2 bases, with 11 bases between. Written as DNA, the CDR3 is TGCAGCGTTGAAGATCGGCTTGCCCCTGGGGCCAACGTCCTGACTTTC. It yields the protein CSVEDRLAPGANVLTF.

The rearrangement joins TRBV2 to TRBJ1-1, with D possibly matching TRBD1 (5 bases). The CDR3 sequence is 13 residues long. Between the trimmed V and J ends, which lost 5 bases and 2 bases, there was a span of 9 bases. Germline V gene data show CDR1 as SNHLY and CDR2 as FYNNEI. The CDR3: CASSRQLNTEAFF. The CDR3 region has the DNA TGTGCCAGCAGTAGACAGTTAAACACTGAAGCTTTCTTT.

CDR3 protein: CAISEEGQGFADTQYF. In DNA, the CDR3 is TGTGCCATCAGTGAGGAGGGACAGGGATTTGCAGATACGCAGTATTTT. The V call is TRBV10-3, the J call TRBJ2-3, with TRBD1 identical over 9 bases. V was pared by 2 bases and J by 4 bases, with 7 bases of the junction left unmatched. This CDR3 is built from 16 residues. CDR1 ENHRY and CDR2 SYGVKD come from the germline V gene.

This clone appeared a few times. This chain uses TRBV29-1 with TRBJ1-2; D possibly corresponds to TRBD1 (5 bases). The ends were cut back, 3 bases at V and 0 bases at J, with 11 bases in the middle. The CDR3 loop spans 14 amino acids. Germline V lookup: CDR1 SQVTM, CDR2 ANQGSEA. The CDR3 bases are TGCAGCGTTGACACAGGACGAGCTAACTATGGCTACACCTTC. Residues: CSVDTGRANYGYTF. The full variable domain, with the rest looked up from reference TRBV29-1 and TRBJ1-2, is SAVISQKPSRDICQRGTSLTIQCQVDSQVTMMFWYRQQPGQSLTLIATANQGSEATYESGFVIDKFPISRPNLTFSTLTVSNMSPEDSSIYLCSVDTGRANYGYTFGSGTRLTVV.

This clone was picked up a small number of times. The chain recombines TRBV14 with TRBJ1-1, with 8 nucleotides matching TRBD1. The germline gives CDR1 SGHDN, CDR2 FVKESK. The V gene end was trimmed by 4 bases and the J gene end by 5 bases; junction bases not matched to a gene: 3. This CDR3 spans 13 amino acids. CDR3 loop: CASSRRGQTEAFF. CDR3 nucleotide sequence: TGTGCCAGCAGCCGCAGGGGGCAAACTGAAGCTTTCTTT.

This clone was detected a few times. The J gene is TRBJ2-7, the V gene TRBV29-1; TRBD1 might be the D (5 bases). Per the germline V gene, CDR1 is SQVTM and CDR2 is ANQGSEA. Trimming took off 5 bases at V and 1 base at J, with 12 bases between the two ends. The CDR3 is made up of 13 amino acids. For the CDR3, the DNA is TGCAGCGTTCTCCTAGGGGAATCCTACGAGCAGTACTTC. Translating it yields CSVLLGESYEQYF.

The genes are TRBV29-1 and TRBJ1-4, with no clear D. CDR1 is SQVTM, CDR2 ANQGSEA, per germline. The CDR3 runs to 13 residues. The V end lost 6 bases, the J end lost 7 bases, and 15 bases lay between the germline ends. For the CDR3, the DNA is TGCAGCGTCCAAGGGTTAGGGATTGAAAAACTGTTTTTT. Amino acids: CSVQGLGIEKLFF. The full variable domain, in which reference TRBV29-1 and TRBJ1-4 provide the parts outside the CDR3, is SAVISQKPSRDICQRGTSLTIQCQVDSQVTMMFWYRQQPGQSLTLIATANQGSEATYESGFVIDKFPISRPNLTFSTLTVSNMSPEDSSIYLCSVQGLGIEKLFFGSGTQLSVL.

The chain joins TRBV9 to TRBJ2-7; D call uncertain. Trimming stripped 4 bases from V and 0 bases from J, with 17 bases between. This CDR3 has 16 residues. Germline assignment: CDR1 SGDLS and CDR2 YYNGEE. CDR3 DNA: TGTGCCAGCAGCCCCCGGTCGGACGGAAGCTCCTACGAGCAGTACTTC. Protein sequence: CASSPRSDGSSYEQYF.

This clone has more than one count but fewer than ten. This rearrangement joins TRBV7-9 to TRBJ2-7, with TRBD1 as a possible D gene (6 bases). Germline assignment: CDR1 SEHNR and CDR2 FQNEAQ (reference sequence). The V gene lost 0 bases and the J gene lost 3 bases, with 15 bases spanning the gap. The CDR3 has 16 residues. The CDR3 DNA follows: TGTGCCAGCAGCTTAGCACACCCCAGGGGCGGCTACGAGCAGTACTTC. As protein: CASSLAHPRGGYEQYF.

The CDR3 DNA reads as TGTGCCAGCAGCTTAGGCAGTACCGGGGAGCTGTTTTTT. It is translated as CASSLGSTGELFF. V usage is TRBV9 and J usage is TRBJ2-2; D unresolved. Germline CDR1 reads SGDLS; CDR2 reads YYNGEE. Trimming cost V 4 bases and J 5 bases, with 9 bases left between them. The CDR3 is made up of 13 amino acids.

On this clone: Additional DNA sequences in this sample encode the identical CDR3. The genes are TRBV2 and TRBJ2-7; D is ambiguous. This CDR3 contains 11 residues. The germline CDR1 and CDR2 sequences are SNHLY and FYNNEI. V lost 9 bases and J 2 bases, leaving 8 bases between the germline ends. In DNA form, the CDR3 reads TGTGCCAGTTCACCCGCCTACGAGCAGTACTTC. It codes for CASSPAYEQYF.

This rearrangement joins TRBV29-1 to TRBJ1-1; the D is unclear. The CDR3 has 10 amino acids. Germline V gene data show CDR1 as SQVTM and CDR2 as ANQGSEA. V lost 6 bases and J lost 7, with 9 bases in between. This CDR3 reads CSVGDGEAFF. The CDR3 DNA follows: TGCAGCGTGGGAGACGGTGAAGCTTTCTTT.

The chain is built from TRBV7-9 and TRBJ2-7; TRBD2 agrees at 11 bases. There are 16 residues in the CDR3. The V and J ends lost 1 base and 2 bases, in that order; junction bases with no gene match: 4. Germline V gene lookup returns CDR1 SEHNR and CDR2 FQNEAQ (reference sequence). The CDR3 loop reads CASSLVAGGPAYEQYF. The CDR3, as DNA: TGTGCCAGCAGCTTAGTAGCGGGGGGGCCGGCCTACGAGCAGTACTTC.

The V gene is TRBV13, the J gene TRBJ2-3, with 8 bases identical to TRBD1. CDR1 is PRHDT and CDR2 is FYEKMQ in the germline V gene (reference sequence). This CDR3 comprises 11 residues. V gave up 4 bases and J gave up 9 bases; unmatched junction bases: 0. The CDR3 nucleotides are TGTGCCAGCAGCTGGGACAGGACGCAGTATTTT. Translation: CASSWDRTQYF.

This clone was seen more than once but under ten times. In nucleotides, the CDR3 is TGTGCCAGCAGTTTTTCGATTGAGGGTTTGGGCGAGCAGTACTTC. Translated: CASSFSIEGLGEQYF. The chain joins TRBV27 to TRBJ2-7, with TRBD2 as a possible D gene (5 bases). Germline CDR1 is MNHEY and CDR2 is SMNVEV (reference sequence). The CDR3 sequence is 15 residues long. V gave up 3 bases and J gave up 6 bases, with 18 bases separating them.

This clone came up a few times. The V and J genes are TRBV7-2 and TRBJ2-3, with 9 bases identical to TRBD2. Looked up from germline, CDR1 is SGHTA and CDR2 is FQGNSA. The CDR3 has 15 amino acids. Germline trimming cut 5 bases from V and 4 bases from J; bases unmatched to any gene: 7. The CDR3 sequence: CASSDLAGPSDTQYF. For the CDR3, the DNA is TGTGCCAGCAGCGACCTAGCGGGGCCCTCAGATACGCAGTATTTT. Filled out from reference TRBV7-2 and TRBJ2-3, the complete variable domain reads GAGVSQSPSNKVTEKGKDVELRCDPISGHTALYWYRQSLGQGLEFLIYFQGNSAPDKSGLPSDRFSAERTGGSVSTLTIQRTQQEDSAVYLCASSDLAGPSDTQYFGPGTRLTVL.

The sample holds a few counts of this clone. The DNA of the CDR3 is TGCGCCAGCAGCTTGGTAGACAGAAGAGACTATGGCTACACCTTC. Its translation: CASSLVDRRDYGYTF. The chain is built from TRBV5-1 and TRBJ1-2; TRBD1 might be the D (5 bases). The CDR3 runs 15 residues. Between the trimmed V and J ends, which lost 0 bases and 3 bases, there was a span of 12 bases. From germline, CDR1 is SGHRS and CDR2 YFSETQ.

This clone showed up just once. V gene TRBV5-6 combines with J gene TRBJ2-7; 10 bases line up with TRBD2. The germline gives CDR1 SGHDT, CDR2 YYEEEE. The V segment lost 4 bases and the J segment 4 bases; nucleotides outside the gene matches: 5. The CDR3 extends over 14 amino acids. CDR3 residues: CASSIGLAAYEQYF. In nucleotides, the CDR3 is TGTGCCAGCAGCATCGGACTAGCGGCGTACGAGCAGTACTTC.

The count of this clone is one. This sequence joins TRBV9 and TRBJ2-7, with TRBD2 as a possible D gene (6 bases). From germline, CDR1 is SGDLS and CDR2 YYNGEE. Trimming shortened V by 4 bases and J by 2 bases, and 13 bases separated the two germline ends. This CDR3 contains 14 residues. The CDR3 region is CASSPSGTPYEQYF. The CDR3 DNA reads TGTGCCAGCAGCCCTTCCGGGACTCCCTACGAGCAGTACTTC.